This TCR beta chain originates from a study of blood T cell repertoires in COVID-19. Study in general: Some COVID-19 samples were acute and others convalescent; all came from the United States, Italy and Spain.

Per the study methods: Amplification of reference gene primers provided the estimated nucleated cell counts. Using immunoSEQ multiplex PCR, the repertoire was profiled, and TCRdb retains in-frame clones only, with some absent. That table gives V, J and clone size, and the DNA gave D and trimming. The sample lists tens of thousands of clones, just over 90% occurring once. This clone was observed once. Trimming removed 3 bases from V and 6 bases from J; junction bases left unmatched: 9. The CDR3 spans 15 residues. Germline-derived CDR1 and CDR2 are KGHSH and LQKENI. The sample taken for sequencing was peripheral blood. This rearrangement joins TRBV18 to TRBJ1-1; 8 bases align to TRBD1. The sequence came from a man in his 70s with active COVID-19. CDR3 DNA sequence: TGTGCCAGCTCACCCGAGCAGACAGGGGCGGCTGAAGCTTTCTTT. Amino acids: CASSPEQTGAAEAFF.